One sample yielded the 2 T cell receptor beta chains listed below, sequenced in a study of control samples from healthy donors and cancer patients. Only in-frame clones appear in the TCRdb table, and some are missing; sequencing was by immunoSEQ multiplex PCR. The data show approximately 130,000 clones, with around nine tenths seen just once and around 10% held by the top ten. The sequencing input was blood. These receptors were collected from a man aged 25 to 40 in good health.

J is TRBJ1-3 and V is TRBV30; no reliable D call. Trimming shortened V by 0 bases and J by 0 bases, and 18 bases separated the two germline ends. Germline V gives CDR1 GTSNPN, CDR2 SVGIG (reference sequence). The CDR3 covers 18 residues. The CDR3 protein is CAWSVGSRQSFSGNTIYF. In nucleotides, the CDR3 is TGTGCCTGGAGTGTAGGATCAAGGCAGTCTTTCTCTGGAAACACCATATATTTT. Full variable domain (remainder filled in from reference TRBV30 and TRBJ1-3): SQTIHQWPATLVQPVGSPLSLECTVEGTSNPNLYWYRQAAGRGLQLLFYSVGIGQISSEVPQNLSASRPQDRQFILSSKKLLLSDSGFYLCAWSVGSRQSFSGNTIYFGEGSWLTVV.

The genes are TRBV7-8 and TRBJ1-1; D gene ambiguous. The germline V gene encodes CDR1 SGHVS and CDR2 FQNEAQ. CDR3 length equals 13 residues. V lost 1 base to trimming and J lost 1 base, with 4 bases between them. CDR3 region: CASSLVQNTEAFF. DNA of the CDR3: TGTGCCAGCAGCTTAGTCCAGAACACTGAAGCTTTCTTT.